The 10 T cell receptor beta chains listed next were all sequenced from one sample in a study of multiple sclerosis patients with progressive multifocal leukoencephalopathy. Time point here: before natalizumab initiation. Libraries were prepared by immunoSEQ multiplex PCR; TCRdb keeps only in-frame clonotypes and omits some of them. The sample records some 30,000 clones, 85% to 90% being singletons. Sequencing input: PBMCs. These receptors were collected from a human donor with multiple sclerosis.

The V gene is TRBV9, the J gene TRBJ1-6; the D gene is possibly TRBD1 (6 bases). V was trimmed by 3 bases and J by 6 bases, leaving 10 bases between them. Germline V lookup: CDR1 SGDLS, CDR2 YYNGEE. The CDR3 spans 14 residues. The CDR3 is CASSADSPNSPLHF. DNA for the CDR3: TGTGCCAGCAGCGCGGACAGCCCTAATTCACCCCTCCACTTT.

CDR3 amino acids: CASSSASQGAYTEAFF. CDR3 in DNA: TGTGCCAGCAGCTCGGCTAGTCAGGGGGCGTACACTGAAGCTTTCTTT. The chain couples TRBV11-3 to TRBJ1-1; TRBD1 matches at 8 bases. CDR1 and CDR2 (germline): SGHNT, YENEEA. V trimming: 4 bases; J trimming: 3 bases; junction bases outside the gene matches: 10. This CDR3 is built from 16 residues.

In this sample, this clone turned up a few times. This chain's CDR3 is CASSVGLARGETQYF. DNA for the CDR3: TGTGCCAGCAGTGTGGGACTAGCGAGGGGAGAGACCCAGTACTTC. The chain employs TRBV2 and TRBJ2-5; 10 bases map to TRBD2. Trimming took 4 bases from V and 4 from J; bases not matched to a gene: 6. Germline CDR1 and CDR2: SNHLY and FYNNEI. The CDR3 is made up of 15 amino acids.

The chain couples TRBV13 to TRBJ1-1, with 7 bases lining up with TRBD1. Germline V lookup: CDR1 PRHDT, CDR2 FYEKMQ (reference sequence). The CDR3 extends over 14 amino acids. Trimming removed 5 bases from V and 1 base from J; junction bases left unmatched: 4. Here the CDR3 DNA reads TGTGCCAGCAGCCGAGGGGGCGCGAACACTGAAGCTTTCTTT. This gives the protein CASSRGGANTEAFF.

V is TRBV6-1 and J is TRBJ1-6; no reliable D call. Germline values: CDR1 MNHNS, CDR2 SASEGT. The CDR3 runs 15 residues. The V end was cut by 7 bases, the J end by 9 bases, with 19 bases between. CDR3 sequence reads: CASIFGNRGFSPLHF. In DNA, the CDR3 is TGTGCCAGCATCTTCGGAAACCGTGGGTTTTCACCCCTCCACTTT.

CDR3 in DNA: TGTGCCAGCGGCCCCACAAGGGGGACCCAGTACTTC. This encodes CASGPTRGTQYF. The J gene is TRBJ2-5, the V gene TRBV6-6; possible D gene TRBD1, 5 bases. Between the trimmed V and J ends, which lost 8 bases and 7 bases, there was a span of 14 bases. The germline V gene encodes CDR1 MNHNY and CDR2 SVGAGI (reference sequence). The CDR3 is 12 residues long.

The chain carries TRBV18 and TRBJ2-2; D might be TRBD1 (6 bases). This CDR3 has 15 residues. CDR1 KGHSH and CDR2 LQKENI come from the germline V gene. Trimming shortened V by 2 bases and J by 7 bases, and 14 bases separated the two germline ends. CDR3 loop: CASSPYREYHGELFF. The DNA of the CDR3 is TGTGCCAGCTCACCATACAGGGAATATCACGGGGAGCTGTTTTTT. Supplemented by reference TRBV18 and TRBJ2-2, the full variable domain reads NAGVMQNPRHLVRRRGQEARLRCSPMKGHSHVYWYRQLPEEGLKFMVYLQKENIIDESGMPKERFSAEFPKEGPSILRIQQVVRGDSAAYFCASSPYREYHGELFFGEGSRLTVL.

As to this clone: In the same sample, other DNA sequences code for this CDR3. V usage is TRBV12-2 and J usage is TRBJ1-5. TRBV12-2 is a listed pseudogene. CDR3 length: 17 residues. CDR3 residues: CASRLVRGGGANQPQHF. The CDR3 DNA reads TGTGCAAGTCGCTTAGTCCGGGGCGGGGGGGCGAATCAGCCCCAGCATTTT.

V usage is TRBV7-9 and J usage is TRBJ1-5; 8 positions agree with TRBD1. CDR1 is SEHNR and CDR2 is FQNEAQ in the germline V gene (reference sequence). The CDR3 has 15 amino acids. V lost 4 bases, J lost 7 bases, and 9 bases stayed unmatched. The CDR3 loop reads CASSSGDRGRQPQHF. Written as DNA, the CDR3 is TGTGCCAGCAGCTCAGGAGACAGGGGCAGGCAGCCCCAGCATTTT.

This chain uses TRBV25-1 with TRBJ1-6, with TRBD1 as a possible D gene (5 bases). With 7 bases removed from V and 2 bases from J, the gap between germline ends came to 12 bases. Germline loops: CDR1 MGHDK, CDR2 SYGVNS. CDR3 length: 15 residues. CDR3 coding DNA: TGTGCCAGCACGCAGGGAGTACCCTATAATTCACCCCTCCACTTT. It yields the protein CASTQGVPYNSPLHF.